This section outlines one TCR beta chain sequence together with its context. What it recognizes is unknown. Method: immunoSEQ multiplex PCR; TCRdb's copy keeps in-frame clones and lacks some. The profile shows roughly 180,000 clones, 80% to 90% of them singletons. The data derive from a study of T cell responses to AZD1222 COVID-19 vaccine. General study findings and limits: Donors skewed white British and female; clonal diversity was possibly underestimated. Reports say nearly half of spike-specific TCRs go after unmutated variant regions.

V was pared by 0 bases and J by 8 bases, with 11 bases of the junction left unmatched. This CDR3 spans 16 amino acids. Germline CDR1 GTSNPN, CDR2 SVGIG (reference sequence). The J gene is TRBJ2-3, the V gene TRBV30, with 10 bases lining up with TRBD2. The sample in question was peripheral blood, obtained on day 0 of AZD1222 vaccination. The sequence was obtained from an adult in good health. The CDR3, as DNA: TGTGCCTGGAGTGTACCTCAGCGGGGGGGCCATGGTACGCAGTATTTT. Translation: CAWSVPQRGGHGTQYF.